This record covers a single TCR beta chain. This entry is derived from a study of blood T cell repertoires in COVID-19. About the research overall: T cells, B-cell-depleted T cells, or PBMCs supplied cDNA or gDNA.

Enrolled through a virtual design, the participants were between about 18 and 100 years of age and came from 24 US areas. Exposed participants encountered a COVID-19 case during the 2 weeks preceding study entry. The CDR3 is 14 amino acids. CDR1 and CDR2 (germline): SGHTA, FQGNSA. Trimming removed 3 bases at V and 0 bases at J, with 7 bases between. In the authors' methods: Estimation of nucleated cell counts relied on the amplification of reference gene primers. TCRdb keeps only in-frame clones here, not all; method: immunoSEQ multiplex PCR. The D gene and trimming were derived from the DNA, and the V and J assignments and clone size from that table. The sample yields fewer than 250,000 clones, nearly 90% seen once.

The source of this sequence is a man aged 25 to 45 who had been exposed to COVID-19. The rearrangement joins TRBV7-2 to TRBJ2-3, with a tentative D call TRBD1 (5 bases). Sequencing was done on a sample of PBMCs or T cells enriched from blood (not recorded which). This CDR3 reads CASSFDRSTDTQYF. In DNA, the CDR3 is TGTGCCAGCAGCTTTGACAGAAGCACAGATACGCAGTATTTT.